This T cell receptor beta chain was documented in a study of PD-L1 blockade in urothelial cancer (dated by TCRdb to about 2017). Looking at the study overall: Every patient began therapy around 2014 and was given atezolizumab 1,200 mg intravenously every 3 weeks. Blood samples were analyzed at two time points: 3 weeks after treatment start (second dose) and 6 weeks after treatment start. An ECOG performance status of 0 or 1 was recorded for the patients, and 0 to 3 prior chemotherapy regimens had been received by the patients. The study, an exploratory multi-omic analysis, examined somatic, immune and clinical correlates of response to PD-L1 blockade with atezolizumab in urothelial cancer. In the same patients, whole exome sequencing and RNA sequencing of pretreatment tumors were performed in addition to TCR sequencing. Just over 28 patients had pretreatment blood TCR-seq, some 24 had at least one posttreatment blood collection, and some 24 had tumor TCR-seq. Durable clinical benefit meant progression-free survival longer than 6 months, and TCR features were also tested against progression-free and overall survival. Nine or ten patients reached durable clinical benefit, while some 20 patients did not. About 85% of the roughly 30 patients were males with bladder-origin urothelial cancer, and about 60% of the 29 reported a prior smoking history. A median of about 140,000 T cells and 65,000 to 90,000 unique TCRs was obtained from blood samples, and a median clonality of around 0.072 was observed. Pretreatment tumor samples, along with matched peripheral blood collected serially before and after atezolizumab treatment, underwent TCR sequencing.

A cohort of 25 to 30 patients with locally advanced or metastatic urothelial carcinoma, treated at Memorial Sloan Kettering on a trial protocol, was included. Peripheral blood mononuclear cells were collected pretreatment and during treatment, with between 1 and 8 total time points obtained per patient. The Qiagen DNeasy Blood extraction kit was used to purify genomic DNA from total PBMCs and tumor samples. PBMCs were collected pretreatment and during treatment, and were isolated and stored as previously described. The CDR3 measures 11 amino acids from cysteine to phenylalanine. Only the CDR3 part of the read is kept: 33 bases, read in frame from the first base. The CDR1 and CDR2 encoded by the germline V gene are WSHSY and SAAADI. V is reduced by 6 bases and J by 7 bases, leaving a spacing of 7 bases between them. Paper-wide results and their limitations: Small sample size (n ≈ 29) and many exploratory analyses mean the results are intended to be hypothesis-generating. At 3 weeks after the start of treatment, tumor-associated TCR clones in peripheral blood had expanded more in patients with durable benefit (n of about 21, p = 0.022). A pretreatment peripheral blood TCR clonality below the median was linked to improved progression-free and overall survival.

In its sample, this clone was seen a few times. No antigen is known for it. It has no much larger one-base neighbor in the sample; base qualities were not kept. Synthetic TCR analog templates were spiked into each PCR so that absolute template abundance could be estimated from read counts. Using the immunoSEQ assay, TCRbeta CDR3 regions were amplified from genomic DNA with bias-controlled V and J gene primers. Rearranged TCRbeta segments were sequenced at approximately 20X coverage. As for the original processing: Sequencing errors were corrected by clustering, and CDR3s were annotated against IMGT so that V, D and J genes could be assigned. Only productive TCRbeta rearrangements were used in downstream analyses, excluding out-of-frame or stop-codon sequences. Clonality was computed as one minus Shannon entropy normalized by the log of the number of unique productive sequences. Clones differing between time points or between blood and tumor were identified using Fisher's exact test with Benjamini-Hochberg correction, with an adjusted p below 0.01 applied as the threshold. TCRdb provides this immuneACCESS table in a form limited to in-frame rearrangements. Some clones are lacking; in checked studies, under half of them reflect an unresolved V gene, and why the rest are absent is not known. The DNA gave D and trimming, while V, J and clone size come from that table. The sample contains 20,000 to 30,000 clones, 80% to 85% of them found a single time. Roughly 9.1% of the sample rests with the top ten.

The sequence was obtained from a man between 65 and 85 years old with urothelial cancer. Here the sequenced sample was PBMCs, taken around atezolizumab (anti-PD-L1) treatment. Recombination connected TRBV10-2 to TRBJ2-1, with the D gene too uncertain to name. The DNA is TGCGCCAGCAGGCGCTTTAATGAGCAGTTCTTC. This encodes CASRRFNEQFF.